Listed below are T cell receptor beta chains from one sample, sequenced in a study of neurological immune-mediated disorders. Each CDR3 protein gets one entry after TCRdb re-called the 5' RACE reads with MiXCR. The sample comprises tens of thousands of distinct CDR3 sequences, just under 6.5% of which are singletons, and 0.45% to 0.6% rests with the top ten. The sample comprised CD4+ T cells from blood. Every receptor here comes from a woman in her thirties or forties in good health. The CDR3 runs from the conserved cysteine through the conserved F or W. Each record gives: V gene, D gene, clone size, J gene, CDR3 DNA, CDR3 protein. D genes are given only for firm matches. Clone size, where shown, is once, few, many, or a class for clones that have expanded.

V: TRBV18; D: TRBD2; size: many; J: TRBJ2-7; DNA: TGTGCCAGCGCCGGGGCGTCCGGGACTAGCGGGTACGAGCAGTACTTC; CDR3: CASAGASGTSGYEQYF
V: TRBV25-1; D: NA; size: many; J: TRBJ1-2; DNA: TGTGCCAGCAGTGATGCGGGTTATGGCTACACCTTC; CDR3: CASSDAGYGYTF
V: TRBV6-6; D: TRBD2; size: many; J: TRBJ2-7; DNA: TGTGCCAGCAGTTATACTAGCGGGAGGATTGACGAGCAGTACTTC; CDR3: CASSYTSGRIDEQYF
V: TRBV18; D: TRBD1; size: many; J: TRBJ2-7; DNA: TGTGCCAGCTCACCATCCGGACAGGGCCTCTACGAGCAGTACTTC; CDR3: CASSPSGQGLYEQYF
V: TRBV18; D: NA; size: many; J: TRBJ2-7; DNA: TGTGCCAGCTCACCGGACCAATACGAGCAGTACTTC; CDR3: CASSPDQYEQYF
V: TRBV28; D: TRBD1; size: many; J: TRBJ1-5; DNA: TGTGCCAGCAGTAGAACAGGGGGCCGGAGCAATCAGCCCCAGCATTTT; CDR3: CASSRTGGRSNQPQHF
V: TRBV25-1; D: TRBD1; size: many; J: TRBJ1-1; DNA: TGTGCCAGCAGTCCACCGGGACAGGGAAGAGCTTTCTTT; CDR3: CASSPPGQGRAFF
V: TRBV7-2; D: NA; size: many; J: TRBJ2-7; DNA: TGTGCCAGCAGCTTAGAACTAAAGGGCTACGAGCAGTACTTC; CDR3: CASSLELKGYEQYF
V: TRBV12-3/TRBV12-4; D: NA; size: many; J: TRBJ2-7; DNA: TGTGCCAGCAGTCCTGGCTCACAGGCCCGCTCCTACGAGCAGTACTTC; CDR3: CASSPGSQARSYEQYF
V: TRBV5-1; D: NA; size: many; J: TRBJ2-1; DNA: TGCGCCAGCAGCTTGACCGGTTTTAATGAGCAGTTCTTC; CDR3: CASSLTGFNEQFF
V: TRBV12-3/TRBV12-4; D: TRBD1; size: many; J: TRBJ1-2; DNA: TGTGCCATACAAAGGGGGCAGGGCAACTATGGCTACACCTTC; CDR3: CAIQRGQGNYGYTF
V: TRBV5-1; D: TRBD2; size: many; J: TRBJ2-7; DNA: TGCGCCAGCAGCTTGTTAGCGGGAACAGACTACGAGCAGTACTTC; CDR3: CASSLLAGTDYEQYF
V: TRBV7-9; D: TRBD2; size: many; J: TRBJ2-1; DNA: TGTGCCAGCAGCTCGCTTAGCGGGAGCTCCTACAATGAGCAGTTCTTC; CDR3: CASSSLSGSSYNEQFF
V: TRBV21-1; D: NA; size: many; J: TRBJ2-1; DNA: TGTGCCAGCAACCAGGATGGACGGAGGACATACAATGAGCAGTTCTTC; CDR3: CASNQDGRRTYNEQFF
V: TRBV5-1; D: NA; size: medium-sized; J: TRBJ2-2; DNA: TGCGCCAGCAGCTCGAACACGATTTCCGGGGAGCTGTTTTTT; CDR3: CASSSNTISGELFF
V: TRBV27; D: NA; size: many; J: TRBJ1-5; DNA: TGTGCCAGCAGTTTCGGGGGGGGAGGGCAGCCCCAGCATTTT; CDR3: CASSFGGGGQPQHF
V: TRBV12-3/TRBV12-4; D: NA; size: many; J: TRBJ2-7; DNA: TGTGCCAGCACGAAGCGGACGACGACCTACGAGCAGTACTTC; CDR3: CASTKRTTTYEQYF
V: TRBV3-1; D: NA; size: few; J: TRBJ2-3; DNA: TGTGCCAGCAGCGCTGTCCCAACAGGGAGGGATACGCAGTATTTT; CDR3: CASSAVPTGRDTQYF
V: TRBV5-1; D: NA; size: few; J: TRBJ2-2; DNA: TGCGCCAGCAGCTTGGAGACGCTAGTGTCCGGGGAGCTGTTTTTT; CDR3: CASSLETLVSGELFF
V: TRBV9; D: NA; size: many; J: TRBJ2-1; DNA: TGTGCCAGCAGCGTATCACTCGGGGTACCGGGCGGAGCGATTTACAATGAGCAGTTCTTC; CDR3: CASSVSLGVPGGAIYNEQFF
V: TRBV27; D: TRBD1; size: many; J: TRBJ1-4; DNA: TGTGCCAGCAGAGCGTCCGGGACAGGCGAGGGTCGGAGGGAAAAACTGTTTTTT; CDR3: CASRASGTGEGRREKLFF
V: TRBV27; D: TRBD1; size: few; J: TRBJ2-4; DNA: TGTGCCAGCAGTTTAAGGCCGGACAGGCAGGGCTTCGCCAAAAACATTCAGTACTTC; CDR3: CASSLRPDRQGFAKNIQYF
V: TRBV5-1; D: NA; size: many; J: TRBJ2-5; DNA: TGCGCCAGCAGCTTGTCTCTCCGTATACAAGAGACCCAGTACTTC; CDR3: CASSLSLRIQETQYF
V: TRBV9; D: TRBD2; size: many; J: TRBJ2-7; DNA: TGTGCCAGCAGCGTAGACAGCGGGAGAGGGTACGAGCAGTACTTC; CDR3: CASSVDSGRGYEQYF
V: TRBV19; D: TRBD2; size: NA; J: TRBJ2-1; DNA: TGTGCCAGTAGTCGGGCTAGCGGGAGTCCCTACAATGAGCAGTTCTTC; CDR3: CASSRASGSPYNEQFF
V: TRBV29-1; D: NA; size: many; J: TRBJ2-1; DNA: TGCAGGACGGAGCGCTCCTACAATGAGCAGTTCTTC; CDR3: CRTERSYNEQFF
V: TRBV5-1; D: NA; size: many; J: TRBJ1-4; DNA: TGCGCCAGCAGCTTGGCGGCAGGGAGGCATGAAAAACTGTTTTTT; CDR3: CASSLAAGRHEKLFF
V: TRBV12-3/TRBV12-4; D: NA; size: many; J: TRBJ2-5; DNA: TGTGCCAGCAGGGTTACGGAGACCCAGTACTTC; CDR3: CASRVTETQYF
V: TRBV6-4; D: NA; size: many; J: TRBJ2-2; DNA: TGTGCCAGCAGCCAAACAGGGACCGGGGAGCTGTTTTTT; CDR3: CASSQTGTGELFF
V: TRBV3-1; D: TRBD1; size: many; J: TRBJ2-1; DNA: TGTGCCAGCAGCCCACGGGACAGGGGCTACAATGAGCAGTTCTTC; CDR3: CASSPRDRGYNEQFF
V: TRBV5-1; D: NA; size: many; J: TRBJ2-7; DNA: TGCGCCAGCAGCTTGCAATTCAAACTAGCAGAGCAGTACTTC; CDR3: CASSLQFKLAEQYF
V: TRBV6-6; D: NA; size: many; J: TRBJ2-7; DNA: TGTGCCAGCACCCCCCACGAGGGGACTCGGGGCTACGAGCAGTACTTC; CDR3: CASTPHEGTRGYEQYF
V: TRBV18; D: NA; size: NA; J: TRBJ2-7; DNA: TGTGCCAGCTCACCACAGACAGGAACCACCTACGAGCAGTACTTC; CDR3: CASSPQTGTTYEQYF
V: TRBV5-1; D: NA; size: many; J: TRBJ1-3; DNA: TGCGCCAGCAGCTTGGCCGAGGTTCCTGGAAACACCATATATTTT; CDR3: CASSLAEVPGNTIYF
V: TRBV7-2; D: NA; size: many; J: TRBJ2-3; DNA: TGTGCCAGCAGCTCGGGGCGGGACTTGGTCGTTTTT; CDR3: CASSSGRDLVVF
V: TRBV9; D: TRBD2; size: many; J: TRBJ2-1; DNA: TGTGCCAGCAGCGAGTACTCGACTAGCGGACCCTACAATGAGCAGTTCTTC; CDR3: CASSEYSTSGPYNEQFF
V: TRBV4-2; D: TRBD1; size: many; J: TRBJ2-3; DNA: TGTGCCAGCAGCCCTATCAGGGACAGGGTGACAGATACGCAGTATTTT; CDR3: CASSPIRDRVTDTQYF
V: TRBV7-2; D: NA; size: many; J: TRBJ1-1; DNA: TGTGCCAGCAGCTTAGGTGGACAGTTGAACACTGAAGCTTTCTTT; CDR3: CASSLGGQLNTEAFF
V: TRBV27; D: NA; size: many; J: TRBJ2-3; DNA: TGTGCCAGCAGGGGGCTCGGTTATACGCAGTATTTT; CDR3: CASRGLGYTQYF
V: TRBV6-6; D: TRBD2; size: many; J: TRBJ2-7; DNA: TGTGCCAGCAGTTACGCCAGGACTAGCGGGATTTCCTACGAGCAGTACTTC; CDR3: CASSYARTSGISYEQYF
V: TRBV4-3; D: NA; size: many; J: TRBJ2-2; DNA: TGCGCCAGCAGCCAAGAAGGGGGCGGGGAGCTGTTTTTT; CDR3: CASSQEGGGELFF
V: TRBV7-2; D: NA; size: many; J: TRBJ1-3; DNA: TGTGCCAGCACGCCCGTGGGCTCTGGAAACACCATATATTTT; CDR3: CASTPVGSGNTIYF
V: TRBV29-1; D: NA; size: once; J: TRBJ2-3; DNA: TGCAGCGGGACACTCCCCACAGATACGCAGTATTTT; CDR3: CSGTLPTDTQYF
V: TRBV6-6; D: TRBD1; size: many; J: TRBJ2-3; DNA: TGTGCCAGCACTTCGGACAGGGGGGAAGATACGCAGTATTTT; CDR3: CASTSDRGEDTQYF
V: TRBV5-5; D: NA; size: many; J: TRBJ2-7; DNA: TGTGCCAGCAGGCCCCGGGAGTGGGGCTACGAGCAGTACTTC; CDR3: CASRPREWGYEQYF
V: TRBV27; D: TRBD2; size: many; J: TRBJ2-7; DNA: TGTGCCAGCAGGCCTAGCGGGAGTTACGAGCAGTACTTC; CDR3: CASRPSGSYEQYF
V: TRBV6-6; D: NA; size: many; J: TRBJ1-5; DNA: TGTGCCAGCAGTACAGGACGGGATAGCAATCAGCCCCAGCATTTT; CDR3: CASSTGRDSNQPQHF
V: TRBV20-1; D: NA; size: many; J: TRBJ1-5; DNA: TGCAGTGCTAGTGGGGGGGGAAGCAATCAGCCCCAGCATTTT; CDR3: CSASGGGSNQPQHF
V: TRBV27; D: NA; size: many; J: TRBJ2-2; DNA: TGTGCCAGCACCCCCATGGGCACCGGGGAGCTGTTTTTT; CDR3: CASTPMGTGELFF
V: TRBV7-9; D: NA; size: many; J: TRBJ2-7; DNA: TGTGCCAGCAGCGAGACAGTTTCCTACGAGCAGTACTTC; CDR3: CASSETVSYEQYF
V: TRBV27; D: NA; size: many; J: TRBJ2-7; DNA: TGTGCCTTCAGTTTGTATGAGTCTCTGTACGAGCAGTACTTC; CDR3: CAFSLYESLYEQYF
V: TRBV3-1; D: NA; size: many; J: TRBJ2-2; DNA: TGTGCCAGCAGCCAAGCCAGAATAAACACCGGGGAGCTGTTTTTT; CDR3: CASSQARINTGELFF